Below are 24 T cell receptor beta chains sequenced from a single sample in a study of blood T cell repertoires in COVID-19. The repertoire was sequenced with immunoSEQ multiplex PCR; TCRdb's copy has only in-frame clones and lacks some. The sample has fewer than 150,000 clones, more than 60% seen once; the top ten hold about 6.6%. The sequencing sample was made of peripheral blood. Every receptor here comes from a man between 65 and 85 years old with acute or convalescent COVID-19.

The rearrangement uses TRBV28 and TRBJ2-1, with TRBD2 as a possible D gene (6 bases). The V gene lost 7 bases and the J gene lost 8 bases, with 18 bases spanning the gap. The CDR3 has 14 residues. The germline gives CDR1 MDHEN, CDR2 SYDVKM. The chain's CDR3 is CASKPGLTTDEQFF. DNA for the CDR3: TGTGCCAGCAAGCCGGGACTTACTACAGATGAGCAGTTCTTC. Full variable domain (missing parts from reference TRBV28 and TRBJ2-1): DVKVTQSSRYLVKRTGEKVFLECVQDMDHENMFWYRQDPGLGLRLIYFSYDVKMKEKGDIPEGYSVSREKKERFSLILESASTNQTSMYLCASKPGLTTDEQFFGPGTRLTVL.

The CDR3 region is CASRLGQAYGYTF. Written as DNA, the CDR3 is TGCGCCAGCAGGCTGGGACAGGCCTATGGCTACACCTTC. This rearrangement joins TRBV5-1 to TRBJ1-2; 8 positions match TRBD1. V dropped 5 bases and J dropped 4; count of bases not matched to a gene: 4. From germline, CDR1 is SGHRS and CDR2 YFSETQ. The length of the CDR3 is 13 residues. Supplemented by reference TRBV5-1 and TRBJ1-2, the full variable domain reads KAGVTQTPRYLIKTRGQQVTLSCSPISGHRSVSWYQQTPGQGLQFLFEYFSETQRNKGNFPGRFSGRQFSNSRSEMNVSTLELGDSALYLCASRLGQAYGYTFGSGTRLTVV.

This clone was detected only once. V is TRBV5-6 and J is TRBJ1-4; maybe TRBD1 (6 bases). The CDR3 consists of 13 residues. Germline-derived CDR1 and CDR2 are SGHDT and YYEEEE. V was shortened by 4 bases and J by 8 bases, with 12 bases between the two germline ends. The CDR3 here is CASSLFDREKLFF. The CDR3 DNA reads TGTGCCAGCAGCCTATTTGACAGGGAAAAACTGTTTTTT. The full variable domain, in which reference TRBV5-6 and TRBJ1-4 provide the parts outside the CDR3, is DAGVTQSPTHLIKTRGQQVTLRCSPKSGHDTVSWYQQALGQGPQFIFQYYEEEERQRGNFPDRFSGHQFPNYSSELNVNALLLGDSALYLCASSLFDREKLFFGSGTQLSVL.

In DNA, the CDR3 is TGTGCCAGCAGCATTCCGGCTAGCGGGAAAGAGGGCGGGGAGCTGTTTTTT. Its translation: CASSIPASGKEGGELFF. The chain has TRBV21-1 and TRBJ2-2; the table's D gene call, TRBD2, was not cross checked with the DNA. TRBV21-1 is a pseudogene segment. The CDR3 contains 17 residues.

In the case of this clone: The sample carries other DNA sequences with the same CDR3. The CDR3 reads CASSLDSLNTEAFF. Written as DNA, the CDR3 is TGCGCCAGCAGCTTGGACAGTTTGAACACTGAAGCTTTCTTT. This rearrangement joins TRBV5-1 to TRBJ1-1; D ambiguous. Germline loops: CDR1 SGHRS, CDR2 YFSETQ. This CDR3 has 14 amino acids. Trimming cost V 0 bases and J 0 bases, with 6 bases left between them.

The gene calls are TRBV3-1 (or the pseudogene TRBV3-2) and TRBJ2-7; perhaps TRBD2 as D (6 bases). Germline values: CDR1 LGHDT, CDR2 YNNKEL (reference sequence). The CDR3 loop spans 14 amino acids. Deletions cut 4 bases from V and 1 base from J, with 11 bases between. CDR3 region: CASSLWDSSYEQYF. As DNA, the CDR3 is TGTGCCAGCAGCCTTTGGGACTCTTCCTACGAGCAGTACTTC.

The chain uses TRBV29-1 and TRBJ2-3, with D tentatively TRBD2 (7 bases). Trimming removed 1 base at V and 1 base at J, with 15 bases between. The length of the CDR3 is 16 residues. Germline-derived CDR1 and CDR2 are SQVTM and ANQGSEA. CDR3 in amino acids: CSVEGGGGVGTDTQYF. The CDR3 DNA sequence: TGCAGCGTTGAAGGAGGGGGGGGCGTTGGCACAGATACGCAGTATTTT.

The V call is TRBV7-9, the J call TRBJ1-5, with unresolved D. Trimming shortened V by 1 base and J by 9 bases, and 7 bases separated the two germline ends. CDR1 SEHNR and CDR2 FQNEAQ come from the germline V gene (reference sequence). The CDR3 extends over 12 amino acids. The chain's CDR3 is CASSLDSRPQHF. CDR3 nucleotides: TGTGCCAGCAGCTTAGATTCCCGGCCCCAGCATTTT.

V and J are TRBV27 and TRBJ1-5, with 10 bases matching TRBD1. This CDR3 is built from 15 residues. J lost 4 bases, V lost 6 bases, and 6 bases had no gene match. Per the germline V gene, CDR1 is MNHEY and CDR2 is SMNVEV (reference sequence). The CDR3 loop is CASSSGTGANQPQHF. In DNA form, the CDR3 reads TGTGCCAGCAGCTCCGGGACAGGGGCTAATCAGCCCCAGCATTTT.

The CDR3 region has the DNA TGCGCCAGCAGCCTGAGTTCCGGTCCATCCAACATTCAGTACTTC. As protein: CASSLSSGPSNIQYF. V gene TRBV5-1 combines with J gene TRBJ2-4; no clear D gene. Trimming removed 4 bases from V and 7 bases from J, with 18 bases in between. The CDR3 loop spans 15 amino acids. Germline loops: CDR1 SGHRS, CDR2 YFSETQ.

CDR3 DNA: TGTGCCAGCAGCTATTTCGGGACAGGGCGGCACTATGGCTACACCTTC. This translates into CASSYFGTGRHYGYTF. The rearrangement links TRBV5-4 to TRBJ1-2; 9 nucleotides match TRBD1. The junction had 9 bases not matched to a gene; V was cut back by 3 bases and J by 3 bases. In germline, CDR1 is SGHNT, CDR2 YYREEE (reference sequence). The CDR3 consists of 16 residues.

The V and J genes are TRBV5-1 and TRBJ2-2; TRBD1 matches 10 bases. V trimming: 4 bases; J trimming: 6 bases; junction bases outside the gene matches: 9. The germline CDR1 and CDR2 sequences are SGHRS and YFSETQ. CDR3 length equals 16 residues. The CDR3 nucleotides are TGCGCCAGCAGCCTGCAGACAGGGGGCGGTCCCGGGGAGCTGTTTTTT. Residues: CASSLQTGGGPGELFF.

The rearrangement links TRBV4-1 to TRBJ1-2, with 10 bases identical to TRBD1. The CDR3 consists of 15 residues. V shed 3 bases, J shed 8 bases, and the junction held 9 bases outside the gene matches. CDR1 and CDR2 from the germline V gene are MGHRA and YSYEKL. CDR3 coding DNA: TGCGCCAGCAGCCAGAGGACAGGGGGAACCGGAGGCTACACCTTC. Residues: CASSQRTGGTGGYTF.

The CDR3 is CASSLVGRSSYNEQFF. The CDR3 DNA reads as TGCGCCAGCAGCTTGGTTGGCAGAAGCTCCTACAATGAGCAGTTCTTC. This rearrangement joins TRBV5-1 to TRBJ2-1; D is unresolved. The CDR3 runs 16 residues. Germline V gene sequence: CDR1 SGHRS, CDR2 YFSETQ. Trimming pared 0 bases from V and 0 bases from J, leaving 10 bases between.

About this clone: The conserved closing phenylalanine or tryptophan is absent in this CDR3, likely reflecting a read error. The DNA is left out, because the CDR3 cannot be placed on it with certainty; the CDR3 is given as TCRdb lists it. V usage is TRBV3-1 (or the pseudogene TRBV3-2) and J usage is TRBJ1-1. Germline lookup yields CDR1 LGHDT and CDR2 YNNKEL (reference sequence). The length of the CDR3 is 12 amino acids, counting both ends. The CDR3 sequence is CASSQGIREKNY.

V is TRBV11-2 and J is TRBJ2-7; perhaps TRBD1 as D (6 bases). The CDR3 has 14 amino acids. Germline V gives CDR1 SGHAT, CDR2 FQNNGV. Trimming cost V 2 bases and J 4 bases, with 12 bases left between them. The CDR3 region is CASSLNPGAYEQYF. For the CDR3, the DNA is TGTGCCAGCAGCTTAAATCCAGGGGCGTACGAGCAGTACTTC.

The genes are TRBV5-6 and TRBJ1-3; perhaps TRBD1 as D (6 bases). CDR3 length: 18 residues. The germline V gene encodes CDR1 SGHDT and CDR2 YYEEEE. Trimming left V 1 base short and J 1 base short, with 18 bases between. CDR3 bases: TGTGCCAGCAGCTTGTTGGCTCAGGGTCAGGGGTCTGGAAACACCATATATTTT. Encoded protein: CASSLLAQGQGSGNTIYF.

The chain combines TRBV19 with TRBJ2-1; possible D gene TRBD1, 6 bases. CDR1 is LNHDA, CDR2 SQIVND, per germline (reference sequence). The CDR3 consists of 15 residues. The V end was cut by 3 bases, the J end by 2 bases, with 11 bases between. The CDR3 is CASSMGAGTYNEQFF. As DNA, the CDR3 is TGTGCCAGTAGTATGGGGGCAGGAACCTACAATGAGCAGTTCTTC.

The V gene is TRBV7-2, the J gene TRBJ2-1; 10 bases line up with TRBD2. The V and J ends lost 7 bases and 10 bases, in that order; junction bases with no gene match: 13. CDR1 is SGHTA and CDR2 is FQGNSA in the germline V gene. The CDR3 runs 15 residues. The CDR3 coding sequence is TGTGCCAGCACACCCTCGGCTAGCGGGGGCTCGGAGCAGTTCTTC. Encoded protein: CASTPSASGGSEQFF.

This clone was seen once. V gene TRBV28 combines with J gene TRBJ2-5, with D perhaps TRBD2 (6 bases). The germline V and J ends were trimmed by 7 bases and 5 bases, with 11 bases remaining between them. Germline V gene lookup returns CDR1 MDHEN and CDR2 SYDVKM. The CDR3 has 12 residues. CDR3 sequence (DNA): TGTGCCAGCAACGGAGGGTTCGAGACCCAGTACTTC. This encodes CASNGGFETQYF.

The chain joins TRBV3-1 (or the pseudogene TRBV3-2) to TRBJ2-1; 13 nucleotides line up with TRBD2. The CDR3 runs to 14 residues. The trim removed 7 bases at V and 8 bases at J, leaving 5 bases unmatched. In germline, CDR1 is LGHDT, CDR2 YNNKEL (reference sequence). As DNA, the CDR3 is TGTGCCAGCACCCGACTAGCGGGGGGCCATGAGCAGTTCTTC. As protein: CASTRLAGGHEQFF.

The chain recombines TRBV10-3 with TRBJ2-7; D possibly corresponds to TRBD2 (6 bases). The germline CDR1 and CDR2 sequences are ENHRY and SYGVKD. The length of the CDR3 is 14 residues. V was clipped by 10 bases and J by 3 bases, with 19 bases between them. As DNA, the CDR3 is TGTGCCACCTGGGACTCCCATTCCCTCTACGAGCAGTACTTC. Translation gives CATWDSHSLYEQYF.

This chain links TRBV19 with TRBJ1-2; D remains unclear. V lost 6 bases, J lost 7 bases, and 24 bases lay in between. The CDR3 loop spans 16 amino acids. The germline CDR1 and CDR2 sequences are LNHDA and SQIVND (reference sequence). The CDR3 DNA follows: TGTGCCAGTAGGACTCAAGGTACCGGGGAAGGAAGTGGCTACACCTTC. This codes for CASRTQGTGEGSGYTF.

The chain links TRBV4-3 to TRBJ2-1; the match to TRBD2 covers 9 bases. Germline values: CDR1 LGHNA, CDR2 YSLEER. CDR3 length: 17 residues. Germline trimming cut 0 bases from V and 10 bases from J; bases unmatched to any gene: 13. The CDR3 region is CASSQDGVAGVSWEQFF. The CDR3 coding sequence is TGCGCCAGCAGCCAAGATGGGGTAGCGGGGGTGTCCTGGGAGCAGTTCTTC.